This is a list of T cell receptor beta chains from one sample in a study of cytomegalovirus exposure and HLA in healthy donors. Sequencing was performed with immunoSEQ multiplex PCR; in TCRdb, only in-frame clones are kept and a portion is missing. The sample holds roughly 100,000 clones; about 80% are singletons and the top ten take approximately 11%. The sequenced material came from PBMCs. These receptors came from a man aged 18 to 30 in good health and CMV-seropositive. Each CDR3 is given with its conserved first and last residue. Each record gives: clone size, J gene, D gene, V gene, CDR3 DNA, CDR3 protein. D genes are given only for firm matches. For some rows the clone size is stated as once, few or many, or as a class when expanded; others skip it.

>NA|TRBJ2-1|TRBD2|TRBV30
TGTGCCCAAAGCGGGGGGAATCACAATGAGCAGTTCTTC
CAQSGGNHNEQFF
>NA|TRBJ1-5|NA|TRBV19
TGTGCCAGTAGTATGGACAGCCTTAGCAATCAGCCCCAGCATTTT
CASSMDSLSNQPQHF
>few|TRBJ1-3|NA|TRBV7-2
TGTGCCAGCAGTCGTTACGGCTCTGGAAACACCATATATTTT
CASSRYGSGNTIYF
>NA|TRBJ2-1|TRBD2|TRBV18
TGTGCCAGCTCACCACCGGGACTAGCATCCTACAATGAGCAGTTCTTC
CASSPPGLASYNEQFF
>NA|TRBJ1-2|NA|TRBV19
TGTGCCAGTAATACGGGAAGTGACTATGGCTACACCTTC
CASNTGSDYGYTF
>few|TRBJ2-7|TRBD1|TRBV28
TGTGCCAGCAGTTTAAATCTGGGACAGGGAACCTACGAGCAGTACTTC
CASSLNLGQGTYEQYF
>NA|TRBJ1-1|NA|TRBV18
TGTGCCAGCTCACCTTACGACAATGGGAACACTGAAGCTTTCTTT
CASSPYDNGNTEAFF
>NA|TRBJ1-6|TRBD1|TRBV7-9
TGTGCCAGCAGCTTAACAGGGGCCAACTATAATTCACCCCTCCACTTT
CASSLTGANYNSPLHF
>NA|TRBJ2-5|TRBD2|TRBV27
TGTGCCAGCAGCTCCCAGCGGGGGTTACAAGAGACCCAGTACTTC
CASSSQRGLQETQYF
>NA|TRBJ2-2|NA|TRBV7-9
TGTGCCAGCAGCTTAGTTATCGGACACGTCGGGGAGCTGTTTTTT
CASSLVIGHVGELFF
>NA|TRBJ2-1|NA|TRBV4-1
TGCGCCAGCAGCCAAGTTACTCCAAACTCCTACAATGAGCAGTTCTTC
CASSQVTPNSYNEQFF
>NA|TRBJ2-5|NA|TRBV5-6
TGTGCCAGCAGCTTTTCCTCTGCGGAGACCCAGTACTTC
CASSFSSAETQYF
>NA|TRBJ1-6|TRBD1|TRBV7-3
TGTGCCAGCAGCTTAGGGACAGGGGGCTATTCACCCCTCCACTTT
CASSLGTGGYSPLHF
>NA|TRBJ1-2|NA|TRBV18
TGTGCCAGCTCACCAATAGATGAGGGTGGCTACACCTTC
CASSPIDEGGYTF
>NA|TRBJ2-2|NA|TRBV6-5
TGTGCCAGCAGTTACTACGGGGGGCCGGCCGGGGAGCTGTTTTTT
CASSYYGGPAGELFF
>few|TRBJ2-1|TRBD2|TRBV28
TGTGCCAGCAGTTGGACTAGCGGGGGAGTAAGAAATGAGCAGTTCTTC
CASSWTSGGVRNEQFF
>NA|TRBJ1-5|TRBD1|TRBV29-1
TGCAGCGTTAAAGACAGGGCTCAGCCCCAGCATTTT
CSVKDRAQPQHF
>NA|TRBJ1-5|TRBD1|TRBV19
TGTGCCAGTAGTATTACGGGGGACAGCGTTTATCAGCCCCAGCATTTT
CASSITGDSVYQPQHF
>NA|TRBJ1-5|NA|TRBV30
TGTGCCTGGAGTGACGGGGACAATCAGCCCCAGCATTTT
CAWSDGDNQPQHF
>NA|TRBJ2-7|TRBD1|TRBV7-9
TGTGCCAGCAGCCCCCGGGACAGGGGATCGAGCGAGCAGTACTTC
CASSPRDRGSSEQYF
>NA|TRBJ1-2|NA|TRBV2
TGTGCCAGCAGTGTCGTTAGTAACTATGGCTACACCTTC
CASSVVSNYGYTF
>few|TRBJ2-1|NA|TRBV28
TGTGCCAGCAGTTTAGTCCAGGGGGGTGGCCGCAGCAATGAGCAGTTCTTC
CASSLVQGGGRSNEQFF
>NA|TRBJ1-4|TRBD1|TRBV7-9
TGTGCCAGCAGCGTACCGGGACAGCGAAGGAATGAAAAACTGTTTTTT
CASSVPGQRRNEKLFF
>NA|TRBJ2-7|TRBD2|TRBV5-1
TGCGCCAGCAGCAATAGCGGGGTCTCCTACGAGCAGTACTTC
CASSNSGVSYEQYF
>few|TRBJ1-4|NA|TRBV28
TGTGCCAGCAGTTGGACAGCAGCTAATGAAAAACTGTTTTTT
CASSWTAANEKLFF
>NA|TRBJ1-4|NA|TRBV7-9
TGTGCCAGCAGCCCCATATGGGGCGGTCGAGGTGAAAAACTGTTTTTT
CASSPIWGGRGEKLFF
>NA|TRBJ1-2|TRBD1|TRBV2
TGTGCCGGGACAGTTACCTACTATGGCTACACCTTC
CAGTVTYYGYTF
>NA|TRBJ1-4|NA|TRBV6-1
TGTGCCAGCAGTGAAGGGACTGGGAATGAAAAACTGTTTTTT
CASSEGTGNEKLFF
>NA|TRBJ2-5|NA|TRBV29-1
TGCAGCGTTAAAAACAGGGTGCAAGAGACCCAGTACTTC
CSVKNRVQETQYF
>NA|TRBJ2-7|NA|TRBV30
TGTGCCTGGCTCCCTTTAGGTGGGGCCCAACCTTCGAGCTCCTACGAGCAGTACTTC
CAWLPLGGAQPSSSYEQYF
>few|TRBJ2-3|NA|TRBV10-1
TGCGCCAGCAGTGAAGCGATGACAGATACGCAGTATTTT
CASSEAMTDTQYF
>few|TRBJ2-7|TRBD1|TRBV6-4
TGTGCCAGCAACCGACAGGGTCCTTTTCCTTACGAGCAGTACTTC
CASNRQGPFPYEQYF
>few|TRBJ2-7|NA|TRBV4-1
TGTGCCAGCAGCCAAGATCAATACGAGCAGTACTTC
CASSQDQYEQYF
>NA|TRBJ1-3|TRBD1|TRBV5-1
TGCGCCAGCAGCCCGGGACAGGGGGCAAGAGGAAACACCATATATTTT
CASSPGQGARGNTIYF
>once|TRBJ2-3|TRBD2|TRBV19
TGTGCCAGTACCCCGACTAGCGGGGGGCCAGGAGATACGCAGTATTTT
CASTPTSGGPGDTQYF
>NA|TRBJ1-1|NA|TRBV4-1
TGCGCCAGCAGCCAAGATCCGAGACAGAAAGGTATCTCTGAAGCTTTCTTT
CASSQDPRQKGISEAFF
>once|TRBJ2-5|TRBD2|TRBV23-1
TGCGCCAGCAGTGTGCGGGGGGGCTCATACAAAGAGACCCAGTACTTC
CASSVRGGSYKETQYF
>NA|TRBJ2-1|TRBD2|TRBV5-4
TGTGCCAGCAGCTTGGAGGGCGGGAGCTCCTACAATGAGCAGTTCTTC
CASSLEGGSSYNEQFF
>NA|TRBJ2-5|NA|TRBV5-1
TGCGCCAGCAGCTTGGCCCTGAGTAGCCAAGAGACCCAGTACTTC
CASSLALSSQETQYF
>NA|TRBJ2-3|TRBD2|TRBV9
TGTGCCAGCAGCGTAGATTCCCGGGGGGTGTGGGATACGCAGTATTTT
CASSVDSRGVWDTQYF
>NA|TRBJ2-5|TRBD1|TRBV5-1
TGCGCCAGCAGCTCCTGGGACAGGGACCAAGAGACCCAGTACTTC
CASSSWDRDQETQYF
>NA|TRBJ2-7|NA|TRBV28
TGTGCCAGCCGACAGGCCTACGAGCAGTACTTC
CASRQAYEQYF
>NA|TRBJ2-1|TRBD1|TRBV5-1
TGCGCCAGCAGCCCCCAGGGGACAGGGTACAATGAGCAGTTCTTC
CASSPQGTGYNEQFF
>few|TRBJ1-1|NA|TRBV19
TGTGCCAGTAGTATCTCCAACAGGCACACTGAAGCTTTCTTT
CASSISNRHTEAFF
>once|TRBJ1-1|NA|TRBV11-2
TGTGCCAGCAGCTCTCCGGGTCGAGAAGCTTTCTTT
CASSSPGREAFF
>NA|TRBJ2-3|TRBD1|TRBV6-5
TGTGCCAGCAGTTACGCAGGGGGAGGCACAGATACGCAGTATTTT
CASSYAGGGTDTQYF
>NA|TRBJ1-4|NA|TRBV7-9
TGTGCCAGCAGCCCCCGGCGCGGGACGGATTACGAAAAACTGTTTTTT
CASSPRRGTDYEKLFF
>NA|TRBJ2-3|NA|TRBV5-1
TGCGCCAGCAGCCCAGGTATGTCGACAGATACGCAGTATTTT
CASSPGMSTDTQYF
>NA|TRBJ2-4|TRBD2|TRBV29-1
TGCAGCGTGGCGCTAGGACTAGCGGGGGGGCACATTCAGTACTTC
CSVALGLAGGHIQYF
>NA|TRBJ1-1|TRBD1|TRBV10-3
TGTGCCATCAGTGAAATACCGGGACAGGGCGGCACTGAAGCTTTCTTT
CAISEIPGQGGTEAFF
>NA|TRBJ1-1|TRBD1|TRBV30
TGTGCCTGGAGTGTACGGACAGGGGGCTCTGAAGCTTTCTTT
CAWSVRTGGSEAFF
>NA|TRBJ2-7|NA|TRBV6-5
TGTGCCAGCAGACCAAAGGAGGGTTTCCCCTACGAGCAGTACTTC
CASRPKEGFPYEQYF
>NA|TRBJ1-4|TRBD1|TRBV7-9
TGTGCCAGCAGCCGTTCCGGGACAGCAACTAATGAAAAACTGTTTTTT
CASSRSGTATNEKLFF
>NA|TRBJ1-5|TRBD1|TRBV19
TGTGCCAGTAGTTCCGGGACAGGGGCAAATCAGCCCCAGCATTTT
CASSSGTGANQPQHF
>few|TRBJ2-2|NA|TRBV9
TGTGCCAGCAGCGTAGCAGTGGTTGCCGGGGAGCTGTTTTTT
CASSVAVVAGELFF
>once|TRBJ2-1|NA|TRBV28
TGTGCCAGCAGTGATCTCTGGAGCTCCTACAATGAGCAGTTCTTC
CASSDLWSSYNEQFF
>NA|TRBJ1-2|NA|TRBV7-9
TGTGCCAGCAGCTTAGATATGGGGGGATATGGCTACACCTTC
CASSLDMGGYGYTF
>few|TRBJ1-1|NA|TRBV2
TGTGCCAGCTCCGGGGGGGGACGGCCTTTCTTT
CASSGGGRPFF
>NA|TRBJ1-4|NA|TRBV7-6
TGTGCCAGCAGCGCCCGCCCTATTTCGAATGAAAAACTGTTTTTT
CASSARPISNEKLFF
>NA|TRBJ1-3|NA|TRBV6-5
TGTGCCAGCAGCCCCGGTACTCTTCGAAACACCATATATTTT
CASSPGTLRNTIYF